Listed below are T cell receptor beta chains from one sample, sequenced in a study of OX40 agonist ivuxolimab in advanced cancers. Method: immunoSEQ multiplex PCR; TCRdb's copy keeps in-frame clones and lacks some. The sample lists 99,000 or so clones; about 84% were seen once. Specimen: CD4+ or CD8+ T cells sorted from blood, collected in a trial of the OX40 agonist ivuxolimab. The receptors stem from an adult with an advanced solid tumor such as melanoma, head and neck, liver or kidney cancer. The conserved cysteine and the conserved F or W are not part of the CDR3 here.

J	length	V	CDR3
TRBJ2-7	12	TRBV5-5	ASSHDRARYEQY
TRBJ1-6	15	TRBV6-1	ASSERVTGLNNSPLH
TRBJ1-1	12	TRBV7-8	ASSLRGSYTEAF
TRBJ2-1	11	TRBV7-6	ASSSGPDNEQF
TRBJ2-5	14	TRBV2	ASSDPDRVSQETQY
TRBJ2-1	14	TRBV5-4	ASSPRGLAGYNEQF
TRBJ1-4	13	TRBV15	ATSRSGQGERKLF
TRBJ2-1	12	TRBV4-2	ASSLGGRTDEQF
TRBJ2-6	13	TRBV5-1	ASSLDSSGANVLT
TRBJ1-3	13	TRBV18	ASSLLDSAGNTIY
TRBJ2-7	12	TRBV5-1	ASSLALQGNEQY
TRBJ1-6	13	TRBV6-5	ASSSGYSYNSPLH
TRBJ1-1	13	TRBV5-1	ASSLVRKENTEAF
TRBJ2-3	14	TRBV9	ASSGPGQGLTDTQY
TRBJ2-1	9	TRBV29-1	SVVPYNEQF
TRBJ2-3	11	TRBV10-3	AIKVGSTDTQY
TRBJ2-5	11	TRBV27	ASSSGQKETQY
TRBJ1-2	12	TRBV15	ATSRDFEGGGYT
TRBJ2-1	10	TRBV7-2	ASSPVAGGQF
TRBJ2-6	13	TRBV6-1	ASTEHSSGANVLT
TRBJ2-3	13	TRBV7-9	ASSRGTTSTDTQY
TRBJ2-1	12	TRBV18	ASSRSGGAQEQF